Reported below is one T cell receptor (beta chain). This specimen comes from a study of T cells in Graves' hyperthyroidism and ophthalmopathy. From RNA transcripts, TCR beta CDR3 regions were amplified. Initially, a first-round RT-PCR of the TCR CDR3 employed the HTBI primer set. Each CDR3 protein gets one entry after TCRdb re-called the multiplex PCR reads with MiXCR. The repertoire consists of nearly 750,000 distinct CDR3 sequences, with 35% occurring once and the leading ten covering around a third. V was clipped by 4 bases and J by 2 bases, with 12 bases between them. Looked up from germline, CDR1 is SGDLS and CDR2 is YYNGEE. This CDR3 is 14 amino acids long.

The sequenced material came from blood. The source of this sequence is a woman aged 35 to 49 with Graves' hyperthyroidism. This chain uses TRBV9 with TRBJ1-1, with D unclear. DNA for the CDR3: TGTGCCAGCAGCCCTAAACAGCGAAACACTGAAGCTTTCTTT. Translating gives CASSPKQRNTEAFF.